This TCR beta chain originates from a study of blood T cell repertoires in COVID-19 (TCRdb year 2020). Notes on the research overall: Collaborator samples came from the United States, Italy and Spain and covered acute and convalescent phases of COVID-19. The prospective study material was composed of cDNA or gDNA derived from T cells, B-cell-depleted T cells, or PBMCs. Subjects who had been exposed to COVID-19, were actively infected with it, or had recovered from it provided the deeply sampled blood TCRbeta repertoires that made up the dataset. The repertoires were released in a freely available public database meant as a resource for research on the immune response to SARS-CoV-2. The samples were drawn from the first 160 participants of the ongoing ImmuneRACE study and from 1,254 subjects provided by 6 global collaborators. Nearly every sample came with metadata listing a de-identified subject ID, COVID-19 status, age in years and sex. HLA class I and class II types, where available, came from metadata supplied by the sample provider rather than from assay-based typing.

TCRbeta CDR3 regions were amplified from genomic DNA using the immunoSEQ Assay, a bias-controlled multiplex PCR. The paper's data handling went like this. The number of nucleated cells in each sample was estimated from the amplification of reference gene primers within the assay. To quantify the absolute abundance of each unique TCRbeta CDR3 rearrangement, sequence reads were collapsed and filtered. Productive Simpson clonality was computed per sample as the square root of Simpson's diversity index over productive rearrangements. Imported from immuneACCESS, the table was reduced by TCRdb to in-frame sequences with V and J called. These copies leave out some clones; in studies compared against another copy, an unresolved V gene accounts for under half, and the cause of the remainder is not known. V, J and clone size derive from that table, while D and trimming were established from the DNA sequence. For this sample the table gives over 200,000 clones, of which 85% to 90% were detected only once. Together, the top ten hold around 5.7% of the sample.

What the study reported, not specific to this receptor: The quantity of clinical and demographic metadata differed by source and by participant and was supplied without curation.

The germline V gene (reference sequence) provides CDR1 SEHNR and CDR2 FQNEAQ. The CDR3 contains 13 residues, cysteine and phenylalanine counted. Just the 39-base CDR3 DNA is kept, in frame starting at base 1. V is cut by 5 bases and J by 5 bases, and the space between the germline ends is 12 bases. Each collaborating institution followed its own protocols to collect whole blood in K2EDTA tubes. For TCRbeta analysis, collaborator samples were shipped as frozen whole blood, as isolated PBMCs, or as DNA extracted from either sample type. About this clone: It lacks a known antigen. No qualities accompany the bases; no much larger clone lies one base away.

The receptor chain draws on TRBV7-9 and TRBJ1-2, with an unclear D gene assignment. Sequenced sample: peripheral blood. The sequence was obtained from a man older than 75 with acute or convalescent COVID-19. CDR3 sequence: CASSPESGYGYTF. In nucleotides, the sequence is TGTGCCAGCAGCCCAGAAAGCGGATATGGCTACACCTTC.